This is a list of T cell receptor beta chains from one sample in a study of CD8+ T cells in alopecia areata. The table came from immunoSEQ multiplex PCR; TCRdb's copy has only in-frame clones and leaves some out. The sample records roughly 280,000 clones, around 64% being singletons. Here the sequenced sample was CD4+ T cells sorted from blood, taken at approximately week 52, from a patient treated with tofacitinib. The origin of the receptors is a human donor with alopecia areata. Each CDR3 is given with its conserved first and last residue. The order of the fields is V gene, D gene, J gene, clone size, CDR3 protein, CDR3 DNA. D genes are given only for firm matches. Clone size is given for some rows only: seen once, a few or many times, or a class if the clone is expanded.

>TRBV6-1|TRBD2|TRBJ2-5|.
CASSVSSGTQETQYF
TGTGCCAGCAGTGTTTCTAGCGGAACCCAAGAGACCCAGTACTTC
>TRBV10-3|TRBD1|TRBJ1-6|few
CASTGTDNSPLHF
TGTGCCAGTACCGGGACAGATAATTCACCCCTCCACTTT
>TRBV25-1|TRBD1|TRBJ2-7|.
CASRLGTGALYF
TGTGCCAGCAGGCTCGGGACAGGGGCATTGTACTTC
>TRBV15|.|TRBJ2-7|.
CATSRGKLGEQYF
TGTGCCACCAGCAGGGGGAAGCTGGGGGAGCAGTACTTC
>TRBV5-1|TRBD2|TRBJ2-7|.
CASSSTSGAYEQYF
TGCGCCAGCAGCTCTACTAGCGGGGCCTACGAGCAGTACTTC
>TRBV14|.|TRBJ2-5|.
CASSQGFQILQETQYF
TGTGCCAGCAGCCAAGGTTTTCAGATCCTCCAAGAGACCCAGTACTTC
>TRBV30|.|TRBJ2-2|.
CAWSVRQSGELFF
TGTGCCTGGAGTGTACGGCAGTCCGGGGAGCTGTTTTTT
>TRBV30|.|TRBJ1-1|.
CAWSGKKNTEAFF
TGTGCCTGGAGTGGGAAGAAGAACACTGAAGCTTTCTTT
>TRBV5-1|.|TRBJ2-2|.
CASSFIGELFF
TGCGCCAGCAGCTTTATCGGGGAGCTGTTTTTT
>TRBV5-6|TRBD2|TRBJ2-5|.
CASSVGTSGARLWETQYF
TGTGCCAGCAGCGTGGGGACTAGCGGGGCCCGACTTTGGGAGACCCAGTACTTC
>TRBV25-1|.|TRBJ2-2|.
CASSELNTGELFF
TGTGCCAGCAGTGAGTTGAACACCGGGGAGCTGTTTTTT
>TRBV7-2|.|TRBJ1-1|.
CASSLRIDWLNTEAFF
TGTGCCAGCAGCTTACGAATCGACTGGTTGAACACTGAAGCTTTCTTT
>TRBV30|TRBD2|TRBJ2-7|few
CAWSKGSGGYEQYF
TGTGCCTGGAGTAAAGGTAGCGGGGGCTACGAGCAGTACTTC